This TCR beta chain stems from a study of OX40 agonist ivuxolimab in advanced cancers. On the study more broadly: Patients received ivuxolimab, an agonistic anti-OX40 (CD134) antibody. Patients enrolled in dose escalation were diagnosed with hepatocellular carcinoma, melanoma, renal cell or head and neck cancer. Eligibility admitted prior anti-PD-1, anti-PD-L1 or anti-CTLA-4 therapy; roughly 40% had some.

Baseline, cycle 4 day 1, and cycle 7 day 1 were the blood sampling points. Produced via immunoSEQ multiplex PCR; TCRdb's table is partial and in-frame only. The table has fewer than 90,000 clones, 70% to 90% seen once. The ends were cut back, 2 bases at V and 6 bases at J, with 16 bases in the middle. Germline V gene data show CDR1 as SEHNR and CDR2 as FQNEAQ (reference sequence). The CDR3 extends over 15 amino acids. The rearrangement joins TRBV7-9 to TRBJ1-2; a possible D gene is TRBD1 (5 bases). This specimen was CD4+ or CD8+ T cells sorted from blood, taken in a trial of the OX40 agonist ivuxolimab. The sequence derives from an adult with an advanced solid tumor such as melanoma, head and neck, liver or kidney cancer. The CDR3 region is CASSLLAQGPDGYTF. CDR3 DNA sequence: TGTGCCAGCAGCTTATTGGCTCAGGGTCCGGATGGCTACACCTTC.